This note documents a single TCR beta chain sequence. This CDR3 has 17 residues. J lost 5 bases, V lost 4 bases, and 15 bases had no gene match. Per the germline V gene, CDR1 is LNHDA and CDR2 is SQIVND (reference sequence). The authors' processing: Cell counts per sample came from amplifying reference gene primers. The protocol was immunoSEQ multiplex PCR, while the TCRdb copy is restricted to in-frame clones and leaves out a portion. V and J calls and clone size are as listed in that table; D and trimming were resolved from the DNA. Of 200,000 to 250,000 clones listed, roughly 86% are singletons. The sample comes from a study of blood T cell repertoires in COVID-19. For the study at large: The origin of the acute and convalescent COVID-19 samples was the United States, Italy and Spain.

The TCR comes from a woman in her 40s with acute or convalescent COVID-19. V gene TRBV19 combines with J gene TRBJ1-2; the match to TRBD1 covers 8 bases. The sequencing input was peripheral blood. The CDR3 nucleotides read TGTGCCAGTAGTACCGACTATGCCACAGGGGGTTTTTATGGCTACACCTTC. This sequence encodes CASSTDYATGGFYGYTF.